This TCR beta chain was sequenced in a study of shared clonotypes between healthy human individuals (dated by TCRdb to about 2020). For the wider study: The cohort comprised a couple of women and three men aged 18 to 49 years. For each donor, three plates each were used for CD4 naive and CD4 memory, two plates were used for CD8 naive, and one plate was used for CD8 memory. To estimate repertoire size and how much clonotypes are shared between individuals, the study performed deep sequencing of blood TCR repertoires from 4 to 6 healthy adults. To increase sequencing depth and limit assay-specific biases, TCR repertoire library preparation and sequencing were carried out by different laboratories using diverse techniques. Per donor, leukapheresis produced somewhere between about 0.8 and 9 billion PBMCs.

Relative to germline, V is 2 bases shorter and J is 2 bases shorter, with 14 bases between their ends. The CDR3 has 15 amino acids, counting the end cysteine and phenylalanine. The CDR3 DNA has 45 bases and is translated from base 1. The germline V gene sets CDR1 to SGHRS and CDR2 to YFSETQ. For this clone: Its antigen has not been determined. No per-base quality is available; no much larger clone lies one base away.

Results the study describes overall, beyond this receptor: Naive subsets generally had larger estimated clonotype richness than memory subsets. The small number of donors limited the genetic and exposure-history diversity represented. Based on pairwise subsampling, the degree of clonotype sharing among donors was expected to be affected by sequencing depth. Clonotypes shared by all four sorted-subset donors showed higher generation probabilities than non-shared clonotypes. Sampling was restricted to blood, and TCR repertoires in tissues likely differ from the TCR repertoires found in blood. Incomplete sequencing was indicated by rarefaction of sorted-subset datasets, despite the large sequencing depth. About 5% of naive CD4, 3.5% of naive CD8, roughly 2.4% of memory CD4, and approximately 0.39% of memory CD8 clonotypes were shared across a few donors.

Using the deep immunoSEQ assay, multiplex PCR amplified TCR CDR3 regions from genomic DNA. Genomic DNA extracted from each cell subset was distributed evenly over all wells of several immunoSEQ 96-well plates, and each plate served as one replicate. For sorted subsets, 200 ng of genomic DNA, equivalent to 25,000 to 35,000 T cell genomes, went into each replicate PCR. Purified libraries were quantified with a Qubit 3.0 fluorometer, sized on a Bioanalyzer 2100, and re-quantified with the KAPA Library Quantification kit. Each immunoSEQ 96-well plate was sequenced on its own single-read 150-cycle Illumina NextSeq 550 flow cell. The paper's processing steps were these. Because only junctional sequences without quality scores were contained in the immunoSEQ output, filtering matching that applied to full-length reads could not be performed. To assign V/J genes and CDR3, sequences were annotated using PyIR, a Python wrapper for IgBLAST v1.9, with IMGT germline references. Reads were removed for weak V/J assignments (E-value above 1e-6), missing CDR3, stop codons, out-of-frame junctions, or ambiguous translated residues. V3J clonotypes were defined as sequences sharing an identical inferred V gene, J gene, and CDR3 amino acid sequence. Percentage overlap between repertoires was calculated by dividing the number of shared unique clonotypes by the size of the smaller repertoire. RTK rarefaction, the Chao1 estimator, and Recon v2.1 estimates of unobserved clonotypes were used to assess repertoire richness. Generation probabilities for all TCRbeta clonotypes obtained by the gDNA method from a few donors were computed using OLGA. TCRdb mirrors the immuneACCESS table, restricted to in-frame sequences. Some clones are absent from its copies; in checked studies, under half trace to an unresolved V gene, and the reason for the others is unknown. From that table come the V and J calls and clone size; the DNA was used to work out D and trimming. The sample data list fewer than 800,000 clones, and about 91% of these were observed just once. Nearly 25% of the sample goes to the ten largest clones.

CD8 naive samples were CD45RO-negative cells positively selected for CCR7, giving a CD45RA+CCR7+ population that excluded TemRA cells. The donors were healthy, HIV-negative adults with no recently reported acute infections or vaccinations. All donors were Caucasian adults living in Nashville, Tennessee, USA. Blood was collected by leukapheresis, and PBMCs were isolated by Ficoll-Histopaque density gradient centrifugation and then cryopreserved in liquid nitrogen vapor phase. Analytical flow cytometry was used to check the purity and quantity of each magnetically sorted T cell population. Genomic DNA was isolated from each sorted fraction and quantified by UV absorbance on a Nanodrop 2000c.

The chain is assembled from TRBV5-1 and TRBJ2-7; the D gene is perhaps TRBD2, on 6 matching bases. Sequencing was performed on naive CD8+ T cells sorted from blood. The sample's cell subset or site label is to be understood as: CD45RA+CCR7+. The source of this sequence is a man aged 25 to 40 in good health. The CDR3 in this case is CASSFTPGVAYEQYF. Here is the DNA: TGCGCCAGCAGCTTTACTCCGGGAGTAGCCTACGAGCAGTACTTC.